The 11 T cell receptor beta chains reported below all come from one sample, sequenced in a study of cytomegalovirus exposure and HLA in healthy donors. The primer mix had 60 Vbeta and 13 Jbeta primers. The protocol was immunoSEQ multiplex PCR, while the TCRdb copy is restricted to in-frame clones and leaves out a portion. Among more than 110,000 clones listed, about 85% were seen once. The sample was PBMCs. The receptors shown here come from a female donor in good health and CMV-seronegative.

A few counts support this clone. The rearrangement uses TRBV7-2 and TRBJ2-3; TRBD2 agrees at 8 bases. The CDR3 contains 16 residues. The trim removed 1 base at V and 0 bases at J, leaving 3 bases unmatched. Germline CDR1 and CDR2: SGHTA and FQGNSA. In nucleotides, the CDR3 is TGTGCCAGCAGCTTAGGCCTAGCGGGTAGCACAGATACGCAGTATTTT. It translates to CASSLGLAGSTDTQYF.

The V call is TRBV7-2, the J call TRBJ1-2; D may be TRBD1 (5 bases). Looked up from germline, CDR1 is SGHTA and CDR2 is FQGNSA. The V and J ends lost 5 bases and 8 bases respectively, with 6 bases between them. This CDR3 contains 10 residues. In nucleotides, the CDR3 is TGTGCCAGCAGCCCAGGGGGCTACACCTTC. It encodes CASSPGGYTF.

The genes are TRBV7-2 and TRBJ1-4, with D tentatively TRBD1 (6 bases). Per the germline V gene, CDR1 is SGHTA and CDR2 is FQGNSA. V shed 5 bases and J shed 7 bases, with 14 bases lying between them. The CDR3 has 14 residues. CDR3 DNA: TGTGCCAGCAGCCTCCATCCAGGGGCTGAAAAACTGTTTTTT. Amino acids: CASSLHPGAEKLFF.

The V call is TRBV6-6, the J call TRBJ1-1; a weak D match, TRBD1 (6 bases). The CDR3 contains 15 residues. In germline, CDR1 is MNHNY, CDR2 SVGAGI (reference sequence). The V and J ends lost 0 bases and 7 bases respectively, with 15 bases between them. The CDR3 sequence: CASSYSTRGTGEAFF. In DNA, the CDR3 is TGTGCCAGCAGTTACTCAACGAGGGGGACCGGTGAAGCTTTCTTT.

The rearrangement joins TRBV2 to TRBJ2-1; weak D call: TRBD2 (5 bases). CDR3 length: 12 residues. Germline CDR1 reads SNHLY; CDR2 reads FYNNEI. The V gene lost 5 bases and the J gene lost 6 bases, with 8 bases spanning the gap. In DNA form, the CDR3 reads TGTGCCAGCAGTCCGGGGATCAATGAGCAGTTCTTC. Translation: CASSPGINEQFF.

A single count supports this clone. Germline and junction disagree at one end, which may indicate a read error. This chain joins TRBV7-7 and TRBJ2-5, with TRBD2 as a possible D gene (6 bases). This CDR3 is built from 13 residues. Germline-derived CDR1 and CDR2 are SSHAT and FNYEAQ (reference sequence). The CDR3 DNA sequence: TGTGCTAGCAGCCTGGGACTTCAAGAGACCCAGTACTTC. This encodes CASSLGLQETQYF.

The chain has TRBV12-5 and TRBJ2-6, with D hard to call. This CDR3 spans 17 amino acids. V gave up 4 bases and J gave up 0 bases, with 13 bases separating them. Germline V lookup: CDR1 LGHNT, CDR2 FRNRAP. The CDR3 coding sequence is TGTGCTAGTGGTTCGAGCGCACTGAGCTCTGGGGCCAACGTCCTGACTTTC. This gives the protein CASGSSALSSGANVLTF.

This chain joins TRBV7-2 and TRBJ1-2; TRBD1 might be the D (6 bases). Germline V gene lookup returns CDR1 SGHTA and CDR2 FQGNSA. This CDR3 comprises 15 residues. Trimming removed 5 bases at V and 6 bases at J, with 19 bases between. The CDR3 region is CASSPPRTEYHGYTF. The CDR3, as DNA: TGTGCCAGCAGCCCCCCCCGGACAGAGTACCATGGCTACACCTTC.

The rearrangement uses TRBV19 and TRBJ2-2; D is possibly TRBD1 (5 bases). V was clipped by 3 bases and J by 6 bases, with 11 bases between them. CDR3 length: 14 residues. In germline, CDR1 is LNHDA, CDR2 SQIVND (reference sequence). CDR3 DNA: TGTGCCAGTAGTATTTCGACAGTTCCCGGGGAGCTGTTTTTT. This translates into CASSISTVPGELFF.

This clone was recorded once. Because it lacks the conserved phenylalanine or tryptophan at the end, this CDR3 is likely a read error. V gene TRBV12-5 combines with J gene TRBJ2-7; 10 bases match TRBD2. This CDR3 has 16 residues. CDR1 is LGHNT and CDR2 is FRNRAP in the germline V gene. The J segment lost 5 bases and the V segment lost 0 bases, leaving 7 bases of the junction unmatched. The CDR3 sequence: CASGLVRETSGNEQYL. CDR3 DNA sequence: TGTGCTAGTGGTTTGGTAAGGGAAACTAGCGGGAACGAGCAGTACCTC.

The rearrangement joins TRBV4-2 to TRBJ2-5; 11 bases fit TRBD2. Looked up from germline, CDR1 is LGHNA and CDR2 is YNFKEQ. The CDR3 contains 15 residues. V dropped 8 bases and J dropped 2; count of bases not matched to a gene: 7. The DNA of the CDR3 is TGTGCCAGCGGGGGGACTAGCGGTTTACAAGAGACCCAGTACTTC. The encoded protein is CASGGTSGLQETQYF.